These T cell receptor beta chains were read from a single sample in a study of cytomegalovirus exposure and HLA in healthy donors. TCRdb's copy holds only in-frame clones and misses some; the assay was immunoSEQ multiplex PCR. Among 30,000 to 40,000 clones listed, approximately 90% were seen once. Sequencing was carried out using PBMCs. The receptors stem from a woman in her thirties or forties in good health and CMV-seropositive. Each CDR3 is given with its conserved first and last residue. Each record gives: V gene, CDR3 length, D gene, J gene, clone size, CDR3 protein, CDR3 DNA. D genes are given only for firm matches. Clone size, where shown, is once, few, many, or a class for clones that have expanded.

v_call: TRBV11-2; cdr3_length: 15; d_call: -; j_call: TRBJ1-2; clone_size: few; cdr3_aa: CASSSLRPSSYGYTF; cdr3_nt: TGTGCCAGCAGCTCGTTACGGCCCTCTAGCTATGGCTACACCTTC
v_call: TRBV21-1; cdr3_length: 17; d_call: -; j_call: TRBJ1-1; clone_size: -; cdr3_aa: CASSKDGGPVSDTEAFF; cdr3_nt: TGTGCCAGCAGCAAAGATGGTGGTCCTGTATCGGACACTGAAGCTTTCTTT
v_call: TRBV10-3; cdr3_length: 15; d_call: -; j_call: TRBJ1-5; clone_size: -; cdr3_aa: CAISEGVGVDQPQHF; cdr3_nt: TGTGCCATCAGTGAAGGGGTTGGTGTTGATCAGCCCCAGCATTTT
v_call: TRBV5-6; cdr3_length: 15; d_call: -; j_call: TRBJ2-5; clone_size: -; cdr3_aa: CASSLVTSISETQYF; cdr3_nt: TGTGCCAGCAGCTTGGTAACTAGTATTTCAGAGACCCAGTACTTC
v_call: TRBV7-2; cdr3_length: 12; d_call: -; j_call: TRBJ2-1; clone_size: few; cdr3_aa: CASSLVRGGQFF; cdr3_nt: TGTGCCAGCAGCTTAGTTAGGGGGGGGCAGTTCTTC
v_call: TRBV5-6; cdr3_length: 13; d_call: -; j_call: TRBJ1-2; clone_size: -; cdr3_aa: CASRETGGGGYTF; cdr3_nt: TGTGCCAGCAGGGAGACGGGGGGCGGTGGCTACACCTTC
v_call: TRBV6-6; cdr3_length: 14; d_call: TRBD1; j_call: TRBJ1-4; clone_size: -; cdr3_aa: CASQRTGRDEKLFF; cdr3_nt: TGTGCCAGCCAAAGGACAGGGCGGGATGAAAAACTGTTTTTT
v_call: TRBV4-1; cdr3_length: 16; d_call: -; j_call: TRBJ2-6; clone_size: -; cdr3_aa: CASSQDRGSGANALTF; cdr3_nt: TGCGCCAGCAGCCAAGACAGGGGCTCTGGGGCCAACGCCCTGACTTTC
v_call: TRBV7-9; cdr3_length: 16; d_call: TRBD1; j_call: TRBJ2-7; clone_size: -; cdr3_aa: CASSASPGGVGYEQYF; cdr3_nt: TGTGCCAGCAGCGCGAGCCCAGGGGGCGTCGGCTACGAGCAGTACTTC
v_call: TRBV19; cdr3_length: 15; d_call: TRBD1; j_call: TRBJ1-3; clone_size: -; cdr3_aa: CASSKLTGDGNTIYF; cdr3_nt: TGTGCCAGTAGTAAACTGACAGGGGATGGAAACACCATATATTTT
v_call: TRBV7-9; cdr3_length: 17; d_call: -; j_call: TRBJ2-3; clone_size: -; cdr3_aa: CASSPSGVSGLTDTQYF; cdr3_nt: TGTGCCAGCAGCCCCTCCGGGGTTAGCGGTCTCACAGATACGCAGTATTTT
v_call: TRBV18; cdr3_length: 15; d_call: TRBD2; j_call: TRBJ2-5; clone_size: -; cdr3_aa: CASSPRQGRGETQYF; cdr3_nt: TGTGCCAGCTCACCACGGCAAGGGAGGGGAGAGACCCAGTACTTC
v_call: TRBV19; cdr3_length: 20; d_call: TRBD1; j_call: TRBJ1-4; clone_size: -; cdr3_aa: CASKTGDGMVVGRRNEKLFF; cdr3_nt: TGTGCCAGTAAGACAGGGGACGGAATGGTCGTCGGGAGACGGAACGAAAAACTGTTTTTT
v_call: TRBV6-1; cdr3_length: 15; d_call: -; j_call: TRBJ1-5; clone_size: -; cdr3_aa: CASRELSDSNQPQHF; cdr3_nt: TGTGCCAGCAGAGAGTTATCTGATAGCAATCAGCCCCAGCATTTT
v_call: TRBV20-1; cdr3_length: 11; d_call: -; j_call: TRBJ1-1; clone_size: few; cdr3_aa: CSGGGDTEAFF; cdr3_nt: TGCAGTGGTGGAGGCGACACTGAAGCTTTCTTT
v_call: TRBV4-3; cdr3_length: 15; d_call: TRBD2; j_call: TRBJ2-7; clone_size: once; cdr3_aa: CASSQERGGYYEQYF; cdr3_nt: TGCGCCAGCAGCCAAGAACGGGGGGGGTACTACGAGCAGTACTTC
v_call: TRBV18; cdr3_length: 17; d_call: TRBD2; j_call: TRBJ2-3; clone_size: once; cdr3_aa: CASSPPSGGARTDTQYF; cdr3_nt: TGTGCCAGCTCACCACCTAGCGGGGGGGCTCGCACAGATACGCAGTATTTT
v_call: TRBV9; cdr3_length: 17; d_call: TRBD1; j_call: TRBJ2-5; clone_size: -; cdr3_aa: CASSVATGGTIQETQYF; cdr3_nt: TGTGCCAGCAGCGTAGCGACAGGGGGGACCATCCAAGAGACCCAGTACTTC
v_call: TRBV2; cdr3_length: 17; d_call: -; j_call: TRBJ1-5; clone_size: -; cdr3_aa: CASSEAEWGQSYQPQHF; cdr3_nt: TGTGCCAGCAGTGAAGCCGAATGGGGACAATCTTATCAGCCCCAGCATTTT
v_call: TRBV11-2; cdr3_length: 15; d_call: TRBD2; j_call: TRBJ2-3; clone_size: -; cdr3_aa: CASSLRGTSIDTQYF; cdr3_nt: TGTGCCAGCAGCTTACGAGGGACTAGCATTGATACGCAGTATTTT
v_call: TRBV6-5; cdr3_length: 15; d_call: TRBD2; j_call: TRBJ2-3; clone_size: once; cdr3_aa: CASSLAGSSTDTQYF; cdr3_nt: TGTGCCAGCAGCCTAGCGGGGTCTAGCACAGATACGCAGTATTTT
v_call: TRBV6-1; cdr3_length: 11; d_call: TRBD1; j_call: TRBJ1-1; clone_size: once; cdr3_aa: CASPGTAVSFF; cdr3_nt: TGTGCCAGCCCCGGGACAGCCGTCTCCTTCTTT
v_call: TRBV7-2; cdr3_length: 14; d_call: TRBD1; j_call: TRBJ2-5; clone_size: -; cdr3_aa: CASSFTGGGETQYF; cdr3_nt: TGTGCCAGCAGCTTTACAGGGGGAGGAGAGACCCAGTACTTC
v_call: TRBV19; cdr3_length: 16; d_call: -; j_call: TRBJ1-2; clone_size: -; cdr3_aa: CASTKNRAEGDYGYTF; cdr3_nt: TGTGCCAGTACCAAAAACAGGGCGGAAGGAGACTATGGCTACACCTTC
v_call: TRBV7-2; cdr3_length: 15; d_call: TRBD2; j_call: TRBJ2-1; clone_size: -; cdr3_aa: CASSRSGGEHNEQFF; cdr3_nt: TGTGCCAGCAGCCGCAGCGGGGGGGAGCACAATGAGCAGTTCTTC
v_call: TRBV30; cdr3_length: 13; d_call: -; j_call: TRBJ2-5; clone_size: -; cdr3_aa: CAWSRRVRETQYF; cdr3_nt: TGTGCCTGGAGCAGGAGGGTCCGGGAGACCCAGTACTTC